Following are 27 T cell receptor beta chains from one sample sequenced in a study of graft-versus-host responses after intestinal transplantation. The protocol was immunoSEQ multiplex PCR, while the TCRdb copy is restricted to in-frame clones and leaves out a portion. Here the sample spans 35,000 to 45,000 clones, roughly nine tenths being singletons. Specimen: PBMCs, collected around 270 days after transplant. Receptor source: a human patient who received an intestinal transplant, so some T cells may come from the graft donor.

This chain connects TRBV6-1 to TRBJ1-2; the D gene is possibly TRBD1 (6 bases). The germline gives CDR1 MNHNS, CDR2 SASEGT. Trimming removed 1 base from V and 5 bases from J, with 11 bases in between. The CDR3 is 14 residues long. The CDR3 loop is CASSEEGTGYGYTF. CDR3 bases: TGTGCCAGCAGTGAAGAAGGCACAGGGTATGGCTACACCTTC.

The J gene is TRBJ2-1, the V gene TRBV7-3, with 10 bases that match TRBD1. Trimming cost V 8 bases and J 5 bases; bases outside gene matches: 3. Germline CDR1 and CDR2: SGHTA and FQGTGA. The CDR3 has 13 amino acids. The CDR3 reads CASSTGGHNEQFF. CDR3 DNA: TGTGCCAGCTCGACAGGGGGCCACAATGAGCAGTTCTTC.

The J gene is TRBJ2-2, the V gene TRBV19; D not certain. Trimming cost V 5 bases and J 3 bases, with 10 bases left between them. The CDR3 length is 14 residues. Germline CDR1 is LNHDA and CDR2 is SQIVND (reference sequence). CDR3 protein: CASSENSYTGELFF. The CDR3 DNA reads TGTGCCAGTAGTGAGAACTCCTACACCGGGGAGCTGTTTTTT.

J is TRBJ1-2 and V is TRBV4-2; 9 bases match TRBD1. CDR1 is LGHNA, CDR2 YNFKEQ, per germline. The CDR3 extends over 17 amino acids. J lost 8 bases, V lost 1 base, and 14 bases had no gene match. The CDR3 DNA sequence: TGTGCCAGCAGCCAAGTCCTTCCGACAGGGGGGACCTACGGCTACACCTTC. Residues: CASSQVLPTGGTYGYTF.

The genes are TRBV7-8 and TRBJ2-1; the D gene is possibly TRBD2 (6 bases). Trimming pared 7 bases from V and 0 bases from J, leaving 13 bases between. Germline V gives CDR1 SGHVS, CDR2 FQNEAQ. This CDR3 is 15 amino acids long. The chain's CDR3 is CASTTAGSSYNEQFF. For the CDR3, the DNA is TGTGCCAGCACCACGGCGGGATCCTCCTACAATGAGCAGTTCTTC.

The chain links TRBV6-1 to TRBJ2-7, with 7 bases that match TRBD2. CDR1 MNHNS and CDR2 SASEGT come from the germline V gene. Trimming took 7 bases from V and 0 from J; bases not matched to a gene: 6. This CDR3 region has 14 residues. The CDR3 coding sequence is TGTGCCAGCAAACCTAGCGGCTCCTCCTACGAGCAGTACTTC. Its translation is CASKPSGSSYEQYF.

The chain employs TRBV28 and TRBJ1-2, with 8 bases that match TRBD1. The CDR3 has 14 amino acids. Germline CDR1 MDHEN, CDR2 SYDVKM. Trimming cost V 7 bases and J 2 bases; bases outside gene matches: 6. The chain's CDR3 is CASTAGGLNYGYTF. Written as DNA, the CDR3 is TGTGCCAGCACCGCAGGGGGCCTAAACTATGGCTACACCTTC.

The chain carries TRBV27 and TRBJ1-1; D is ambiguous. Trimming took 2 bases from V and 3 from J, leaving 10 bases between them. The CDR3 has 14 amino acids. Germline CDR1 reads MNHEY; CDR2 reads SMNVEV (reference sequence). CDR3 in amino acids: CASSLGWGDTEAFF. The CDR3 nucleotides are TGTGCCAGCAGTTTAGGGTGGGGAGACACTGAAGCTTTCTTT.

The V call is TRBV27, the J call TRBJ1-4; the D gene is possibly TRBD1 (5 bases). Germline CDR1 and CDR2: MNHEY and SMNVEV (reference sequence). V lost 2 bases and J lost 5, with 21 bases in between. There are 18 residues in the CDR3. The CDR3 nucleotides are TGTGCCAGCAGTTTACGGGGTCTCGGGGCCGACCCCAATGAAAAACTGTTTTTT. This encodes CASSLRGLGADPNEKLFF.

The CDR3 spells CASSIEGDSTDTQYF. CDR3 nucleotides: TGCGCCAGCAGCATCGAGGGGGACAGCACAGATACGCAGTATTTT. The chain combines TRBV5-1 with TRBJ2-3, with D possibly being TRBD1 (6 bases). V was clipped by 4 bases and J by 0 bases, with 12 bases between them. The germline CDR1 and CDR2 sequences are SGHRS and YFSETQ. This CDR3 spans 15 amino acids. Full variable domain (missing parts from reference TRBV5-1 and TRBJ2-3): KAGVTQTPRYLIKTRGQQVTLSCSPISGHRSVSWYQQTPGQGLQFLFEYFSETQRNKGNFPGRFSGRQFSNSRSEMNVSTLELGDSALYLCASSIEGDSTDTQYFGPGTRLTVL.

The chain couples TRBV18 to TRBJ1-2; 10 bases align to TRBD1. Germline V gene lookup returns CDR1 KGHSH and CDR2 LQKENI. The length of the CDR3 is 16 residues. V dropped 2 bases and J dropped 4; count of bases not matched to a gene: 7. CDR3 residues: CASSPSGTGVGYGYTF. The CDR3 bases are TGTGCCAGCTCACCATCCGGGACAGGGGTTGGCTATGGCTACACCTTC.

The genes are TRBV30 and TRBJ1-1; no clear D. Germline CDR1 GTSNPN, CDR2 SVGIG (reference sequence). V lost 2 bases and J lost 0, with 7 bases in between. The CDR3 consists of 13 residues. In nucleotides, the CDR3 is TGTGCCTGGAGTTCGACCATGAACACTGAAGCTTTCTTT. It encodes CAWSSTMNTEAFF.

The chain joins TRBV7-9 to TRBJ2-5, with TRBD2 identical over 11 bases. This CDR3 region has 15 residues. Per germline, CDR1 SEHNR and CDR2 FQNEAQ (reference sequence). V gave up 5 bases and J gave up 1 base; unmatched junction bases: 3. The CDR3 bases are TGTGCCAGCAGCAAACTAGCGGGGGTCCAAGAGACCCAGTACTTC. This codes for CASSKLAGVQETQYF. The full variable domain, with the rest looked up from reference TRBV7-9 and TRBJ2-5, is DTGVSQNPRHKITKRGQNVTFRCDPISEHNRLYWYRQTLGQGPEFLTYFQNEAQLEKSRLLSDRFSAERPKGSFSTLEIQRTEQGDSAMYLCASSKLAGVQETQYFGPGTRLLVL.

The V and J genes are TRBV4-1 and TRBJ1-4; D unresolved. V lost 0 bases to trimming and J lost 8 bases, with 10 bases between them. The CDR3 runs to 14 residues. From germline, CDR1 is MGHRA and CDR2 YSYEKL. The DNA for the CDR3 is TGCGCCAGCAGCCAAGAGGGTTACGGGGAAAAACTGTTTTTT. Encoded protein: CASSQEGYGEKLFF.

The chain joins TRBV4-1 to TRBJ1-2; D is possibly TRBD1 (5 bases). This CDR3 contains 14 residues. The germline V gene encodes CDR1 MGHRA and CDR2 YSYEKL. The V end lost 0 bases, the J end lost 4 bases, and 9 bases lay between the germline ends. The CDR3 DNA reads TGCGCCAGCAGCCAAGATTCGGGACTCTATGGCTACACCTTC. Protein sequence: CASSQDSGLYGYTF.

The V call is TRBV9, the J call TRBJ2-1; D is possibly TRBD1 (6 bases). Germline CDR1 SGDLS, CDR2 YYNGEE. This CDR3 is 17 amino acids long. V lost 3 bases, J lost 1 base, and 17 bases lay in between. This CDR3 reads CASSETTGLRSYNEQFF. In DNA, the CDR3 is TGTGCCAGCAGCGAAACTACAGGGTTGCGTTCCTACAATGAGCAGTTCTTC.

This chain links TRBV21-1 with TRBJ2-5; the table names TRBD1, a call not compared with the DNA. TRBV21-1 is assigned pseudogene status. This CDR3 is 14 amino acids long. The CDR3 here is CASSKPGGGETQYF. The CDR3 DNA reads as TGTGCCAGCAGCAAACCAGGGGGCGGGGAGACCCAGTACTTC.

The chain carries TRBV25-1 and TRBJ2-7, with 10 bases matching TRBD1. In germline, CDR1 is MGHDK, CDR2 SYGVNS. The J segment lost 4 bases and the V segment lost 0 bases, leaving 6 bases of the junction unmatched. The CDR3 is 16 residues long. The CDR3 reads CASSEYAGTGAYEQYF. CDR3 DNA sequence: TGTGCCAGCAGTGAATATGCCGGGACAGGGGCGTACGAGCAGTACTTC.

This chain connects TRBV11-3 to TRBJ1-6; D uncertain. Trimming cost V 1 base and J 5 bases, with 15 bases left between them. CDR3 size: 17 residues. Germline-derived CDR1 and CDR2 are SGHNT and YENEEA. The CDR3 loop reads CASSLAPGEGNNSPLHF. In nucleotides, the CDR3 is TGTGCCAGCAGCTTAGCCCCCGGGGAAGGGAATAATTCACCCCTCCACTTT. The whole variable domain, filled in from reference TRBV11-3 and TRBJ1-6, reads EAGVVQSPRYKIIEKKQPVAFWCNPISGHNTLYWYLQNLGQGPELLIRYENEEAVDDSQLPKDRFSAERLKGVDSTLKIQPAELGDSAVYLCASSLAPGEGNNSPLHFGNGTRLTVT.

V and J are TRBV19 and TRBJ2-7; 7 nucleotides align to TRBD1. The CDR3 covers 14 residues. J lost 3 bases, V lost 6 bases, and 8 bases had no gene match. Germline loops: CDR1 LNHDA, CDR2 SQIVND (reference sequence). In nucleotides, the CDR3 is TGTGCCAGTAGCTTCTCCGGGACAGACTACGAGCAGTACTTC. It encodes CASSFSGTDYEQYF.

This clone showed up just a few times. V gene TRBV6-1 combines with J gene TRBJ1-3, with TRBD1 matching 7 bases. V dropped 8 bases and J dropped 2; count of bases not matched to a gene: 9. This CDR3 region has 15 residues. Germline CDR1 MNHNS, CDR2 SASEGT. The CDR3 region is CASRRQGGPGNTIYF. The CDR3 DNA reads TGTGCCAGCCGTCGACAGGGAGGACCTGGAAACACCATATATTTT.

The count of this clone is one. In DNA, the CDR3 is TGCGCCAGCAGCCACCTTTGGGCCCTCACTGAAGCTTTCTTT. Translating it yields CASSHLWALTEAFF. V and J are TRBV4-3 and TRBJ1-1; D not certain. Trimming removed 3 bases at V and 4 bases at J, with 12 bases between. Per the germline V gene, CDR1 is LGHNA and CDR2 is YSLEER. CDR3 length: 14 residues.

The rearrangement joins TRBV5-1 to TRBJ2-4; 7 bases align to TRBD1. CDR1 and CDR2 from the germline V gene are SGHRS and YFSETQ. The CDR3 sequence is 14 residues long. V shed 3 bases and J 8 bases; nucleotides not matched to a gene: 8. CDR3 bases: TGCGCCAGCAGCTCGACCGGGACAGAACACATTCAGTACTTC. It codes for CASSSTGTEHIQYF.

This clone was recorded only once. The chain has TRBV27 and TRBJ1-2; unclear D gene. The germline CDR1 and CDR2 sequences are MNHEY and SMNVEV (reference sequence). This CDR3 contains 17 residues. Trimming pared 2 bases from V and 3 bases from J, leaving 19 bases between. In nucleotides, the CDR3 is TGTGCCAGCAGTTTAACGGGCCCACCGGGAGGTGACTATGGCTACACCTTC. Its translation is CASSLTGPPGGDYGYTF.

The chain is built from TRBV7-2 and TRBJ2-3; 10 nucleotides line up with TRBD2. This CDR3 is 16 amino acids long. Looked up from germline, CDR1 is SGHTA and CDR2 is FQGNSA. V lost 6 bases, J lost 2 bases, and 8 bases stayed unmatched. CDR3 DNA sequence: TGTGCCAGCAGTTCGCTAGCGGGGGCCGTCACAGATACGCAGTATTTT. The encoded protein is CASSSLAGAVTDTQYF. The complete variable domain, with remaining parts taken from reference TRBV7-2 and TRBJ2-3, reads GAGVSQSPSNKVTEKGKDVELRCDPISGHTALYWYRQSLGQGLEFLIYFQGNSAPDKSGLPSDRFSAERTGGSVSTLTIQRTQQEDSAVYLCASSSLAGAVTDTQYFGPGTRLTVL.

V is TRBV4-1 and J is TRBJ2-3; D is perhaps TRBD2 (5 bases). CDR1 and CDR2 (germline): MGHRA, YSYEKL. Trimming cost V 6 bases and J 1 base, with 14 bases left between them. The CDR3 runs to 15 residues. The CDR3 DNA follows: TGCGCCAGCAGAACTAGGGCCGGGGGCACAGATACGCAGTATTTT. It yields the protein CASRTRAGGTDTQYF.

The rearrangement uses TRBV27 and TRBJ1-1, with D perhaps matching TRBD1 (5 bases). The CDR3 consists of 14 residues. CDR1 is MNHEY, CDR2 SMNVEV, per germline (reference sequence). Trimming took 5 bases from V and 6 from J, leaving 16 bases between them. CDR3 sequence: CASSHPGGWAEAFF. The DNA for the CDR3 is TGTGCCAGCAGTCACCCCGGGGGTTGGGCTGAAGCTTTCTTT.